The following is a T cell receptor (beta chain) sequence with its context. The antigen is not known. Germline and junction disagree at one end, which may indicate a read error. These data come from a study of blood T cells in healthy people across ages. Study observations and caveats: Unsorted PBMC input precluded a conclusive naive versus antigen-experienced comparison.

Whenever a sample was processed, at least 6 million PBMCs were isolated. Germline CDR1 reads SGHTA; CDR2 reads FQGTGA. The CDR3 length is 15 residues. A second PCR, run for roughly 7 to 11 cycles, used a sample-barcoded 5' primer plus a J-beta primer mix. CDR3-containing paired-end reads numbered at least 2.5 million in each sample. MiXCR, run by TCRdb on the 5' RACE reads, gives a single entry per CDR3 protein. This sample has roughly 700,000 distinct CDR3 sequences; about 52% occur once, and the top ten carry about a third. This sequence was found in a woman aged 55-69 years in good health. The specimen was blood. This chain links TRBV7-3 with TRBJ1-1; 7 bases match TRBD1. CDR3 in DNA: TGTGCCAGCAGATTAACAGGGGCCGGGGGGACTGAAGCTTTCTTT. Its protein product is CASRLTGAGGTEAFF. Complete variable domain (other parts from reference TRBV7-3 and TRBJ1-1): GAGVSQTPSNKVTEKGKYVELRCDPISGHTALYWYRQSLGQGPEFLIYFQGTGAADDSGLPNDRFFAVRPEGSVSTLKIQRTERGDSAVYLCASRLTGAGGTEAFFGQGTRLTVV.